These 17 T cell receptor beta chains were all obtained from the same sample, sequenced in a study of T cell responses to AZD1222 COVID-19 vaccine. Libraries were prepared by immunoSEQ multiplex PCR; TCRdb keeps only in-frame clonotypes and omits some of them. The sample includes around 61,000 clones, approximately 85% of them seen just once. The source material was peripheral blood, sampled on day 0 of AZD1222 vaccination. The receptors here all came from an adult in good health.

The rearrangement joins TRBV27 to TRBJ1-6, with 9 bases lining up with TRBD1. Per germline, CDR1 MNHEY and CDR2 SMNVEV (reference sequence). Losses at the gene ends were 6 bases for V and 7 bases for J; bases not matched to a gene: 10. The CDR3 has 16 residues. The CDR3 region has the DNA TGTGCCAGCAGCCATAAAAACAGGGGGCGCAATTCACCCCTCCACTTT. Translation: CASSHKNRGRNSPLHF.

CDR3 sequence reads: CASSKGQGRTGELFF. The CDR3 DNA reads as TGTGCCAGCAGTAAAGGACAGGGGAGGACCGGGGAGCTGTTTTTT. The chain has TRBV5-8 and TRBJ2-2, with TRBD1 identical over 9 bases. This CDR3 is 15 amino acids long. The trim removed 5 bases at V and 5 bases at J, leaving 7 bases unmatched. In germline, CDR1 is SGHTS, CDR2 YDEGEE.

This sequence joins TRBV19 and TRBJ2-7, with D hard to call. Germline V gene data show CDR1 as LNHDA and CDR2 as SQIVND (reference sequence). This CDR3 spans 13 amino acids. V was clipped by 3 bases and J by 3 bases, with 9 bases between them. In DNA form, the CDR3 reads TGTGCCAGTAGTATCCATCCCGACTACGAGCAGTACTTC. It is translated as CASSIHPDYEQYF.

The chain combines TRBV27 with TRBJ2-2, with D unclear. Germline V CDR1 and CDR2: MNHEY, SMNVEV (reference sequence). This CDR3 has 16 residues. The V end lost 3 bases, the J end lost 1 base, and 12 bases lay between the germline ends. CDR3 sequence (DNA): TGTGCCAGCAGTTTTCATCGAGCGCTGAACACCGGGGAGCTGTTTTTT. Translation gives CASSFHRALNTGELFF.

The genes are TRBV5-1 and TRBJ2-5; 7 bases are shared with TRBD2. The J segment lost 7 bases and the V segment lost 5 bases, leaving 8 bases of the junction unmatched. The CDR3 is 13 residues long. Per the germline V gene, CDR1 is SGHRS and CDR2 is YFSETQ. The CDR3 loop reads CASRAGVGSTQYF. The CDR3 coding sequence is TGCGCCAGCAGGGCGGGGGTAGGGTCGACCCAGTACTTC.

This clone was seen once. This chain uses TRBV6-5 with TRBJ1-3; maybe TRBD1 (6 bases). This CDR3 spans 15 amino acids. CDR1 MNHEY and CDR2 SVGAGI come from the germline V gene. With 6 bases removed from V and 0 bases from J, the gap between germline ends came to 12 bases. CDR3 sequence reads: CASSADRNSGNTIYF. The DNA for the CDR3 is TGTGCCAGCAGCGCGGACAGAAACTCTGGAAACACCATATATTTT.

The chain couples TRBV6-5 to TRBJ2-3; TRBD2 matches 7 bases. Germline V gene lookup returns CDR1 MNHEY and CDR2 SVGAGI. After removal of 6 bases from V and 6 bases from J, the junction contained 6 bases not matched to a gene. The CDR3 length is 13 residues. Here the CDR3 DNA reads TGTGCCAGCAGACGGACTAGAGCGGATACGCAGTATTTT. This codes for CASRRTRADTQYF.

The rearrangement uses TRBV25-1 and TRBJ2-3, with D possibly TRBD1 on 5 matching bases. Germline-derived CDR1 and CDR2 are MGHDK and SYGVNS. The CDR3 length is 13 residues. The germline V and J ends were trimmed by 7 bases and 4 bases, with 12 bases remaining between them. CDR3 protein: CASNRIGADTQYF. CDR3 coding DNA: TGTGCCAGCAACCGAATAGGGGCAGATACGCAGTATTTT.

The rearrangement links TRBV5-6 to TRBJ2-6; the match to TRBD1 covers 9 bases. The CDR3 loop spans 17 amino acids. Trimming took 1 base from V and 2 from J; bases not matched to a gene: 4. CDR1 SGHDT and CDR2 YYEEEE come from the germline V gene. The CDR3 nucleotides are TGTGCCAGCAGCTTGAGGACAGGGGAGGCTGGGGCCAACGTCCTGACTTTC. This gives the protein CASSLRTGEAGANVLTF.

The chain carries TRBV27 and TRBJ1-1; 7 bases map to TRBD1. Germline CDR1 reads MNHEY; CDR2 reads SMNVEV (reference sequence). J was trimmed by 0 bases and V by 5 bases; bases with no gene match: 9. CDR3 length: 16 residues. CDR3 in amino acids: CASSNYGTALNTEAFF. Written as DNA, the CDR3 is TGTGCCAGCAGTAACTACGGGACAGCACTGAACACTGAAGCTTTCTTT.

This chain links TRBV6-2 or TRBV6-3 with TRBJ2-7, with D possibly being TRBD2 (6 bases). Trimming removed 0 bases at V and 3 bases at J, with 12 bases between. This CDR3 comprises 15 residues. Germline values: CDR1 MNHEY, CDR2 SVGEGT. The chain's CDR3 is CASSYSRGGYYEQYF. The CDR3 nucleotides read TGTGCCAGCAGTTACTCGAGGGGAGGATACTACGAGCAGTACTTC.

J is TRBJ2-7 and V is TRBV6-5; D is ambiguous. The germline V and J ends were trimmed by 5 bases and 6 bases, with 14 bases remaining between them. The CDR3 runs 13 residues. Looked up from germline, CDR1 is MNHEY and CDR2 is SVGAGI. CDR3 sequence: CASSLIVGSEQYF. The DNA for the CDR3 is TGTGCCAGCAGTCTCATCGTGGGGTCCGAGCAGTACTTC.

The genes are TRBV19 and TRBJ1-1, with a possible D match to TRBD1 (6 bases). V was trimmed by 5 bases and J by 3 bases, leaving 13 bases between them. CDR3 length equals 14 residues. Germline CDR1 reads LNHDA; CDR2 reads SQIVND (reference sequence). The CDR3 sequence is CASSPRGEDTEAFF. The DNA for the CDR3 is TGTGCCAGTAGTCCCAGGGGCGAGGACACTGAAGCTTTCTTT.

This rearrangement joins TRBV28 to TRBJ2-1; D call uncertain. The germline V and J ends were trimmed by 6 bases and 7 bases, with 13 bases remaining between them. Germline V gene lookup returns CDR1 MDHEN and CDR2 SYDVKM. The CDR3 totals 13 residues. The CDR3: CASSWVIGNEQFF. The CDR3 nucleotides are TGTGCCAGCAGCTGGGTTATCGGGAATGAGCAGTTCTTC.

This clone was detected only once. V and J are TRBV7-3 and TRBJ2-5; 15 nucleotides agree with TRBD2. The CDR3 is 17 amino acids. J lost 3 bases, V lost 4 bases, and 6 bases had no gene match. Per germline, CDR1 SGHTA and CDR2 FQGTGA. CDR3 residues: CASSSKRTSGGEETQYF. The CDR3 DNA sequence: TGTGCCAGCAGCTCAAAAAGGACTAGCGGGGGGGAAGAGACCCAGTACTTC.

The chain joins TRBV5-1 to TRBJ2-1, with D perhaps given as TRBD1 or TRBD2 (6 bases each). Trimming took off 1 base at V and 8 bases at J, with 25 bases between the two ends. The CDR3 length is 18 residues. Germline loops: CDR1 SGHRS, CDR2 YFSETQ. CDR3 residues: CASSLNQRWGADGDEQFF. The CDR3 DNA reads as TGCGCCAGCAGCTTGAATCAAAGGTGGGGGGCTGATGGGGATGAGCAGTTCTTC.

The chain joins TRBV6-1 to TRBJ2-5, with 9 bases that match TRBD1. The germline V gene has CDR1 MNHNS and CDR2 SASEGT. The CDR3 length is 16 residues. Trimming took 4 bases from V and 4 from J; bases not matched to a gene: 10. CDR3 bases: TGTGCCAGCAGTGCCGGGACAGGGATTCTACCAGAGACCCAGTACTTC. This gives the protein CASSAGTGILPETQYF.